This T cell receptor beta chain was identified in a study of identical twins. The V gene's germline CDR1 is SGHRS and CDR2 YFSETQ. Losses at the gene ends were 4 bases for V and 4 bases for J; bases not matched to a gene: 11. There are 17 residues in the CDR3. Study observations and caveats: Low generation probability was overrepresented in out-of-frame alpha sequences shared by twins. The same donors were not followed; conclusions instead depended on cross-sectional statistical analysis. Fewer insertions characterized abundant cord blood beta clonotypes, whereas memory repertoires showed none. Beta out-of-frame sequences showed weaker excess sharing between twins.

Via MiXCR, TCRdb re-called the 5' RACE reads, giving one row per CDR3 protein. The data hold under 450,000 distinct CDR3 sequences, with approximately 17% observed a single time. Turning to this clonotype: Its specificity is unknown.

The clonotype comes from a man between 50 and 59 years old in good health. The genes are TRBV5-1 and TRBJ1-2; 12 nucleotides align to TRBD1. Sequencing used naive T cells sorted from blood. The DNA of the CDR3 is TGCGCCAGCAGCCCCGGGACAGGGGGCGCATCGCCCTATGGCTACACCTTC. This gives the protein CASSPGTGGASPYGYTF. The whole variable domain, filled in from reference TRBV5-1 and TRBJ1-2, reads KAGVTQTPRYLIKTRGQQVTLSCSPISGHRSVSWYQQTPGQGLQFLFEYFSETQRNKGNFPGRFSGRQFSNSRSEMNVSTLELGDSALYLCASSPGTGGASPYGYTFGSGTRLTVV.